The clone carrying this TCR beta chain was detected once. Antigen: not known. This sample is part of a study of blood T cells in healthy people across ages. Study-level points and caveats: More naive CD4+ cells and higher diversity marked long-lived donors relative to aged donors.

Next came a second PCR, run for about 7 to 12 cycles, which used a sample-barcoded 5' primer along with a J-beta primer mix. CDR3-containing paired-end reads numbering at least 3 million came from each sample. TCRdb re-called the 5' RACE reads through MiXCR, storing one row per CDR3 protein. The table has about a million distinct CDR3 sequences, roughly 52% seen once. Germline CDR1 is MNHEY and CDR2 is SMNVEV (reference sequence). The CDR3 spans 12 residues. Trimming took 8 bases from V and 7 from J, leaving 15 bases between them. This clonotype was sampled from a man in his thirties or forties in good health. Sequenced sample: blood. J is TRBJ2-7 and V is TRBV27, with D perhaps given as TRBD1 or TRBD2 (5 bases each). CDR3 loop: CASRDPSGEQYF. Written as DNA, the CDR3 is TGTGCCAGCCGGGACCCATCGGGAGAGCAGTACTTC.